This entry lists 10 T cell receptor beta chains sequenced from one sample in a study of blood T cell repertoires in COVID-19. Clones were read by immunoSEQ multiplex PCR, and TCRdb kept only the in-frame ones, dropping some. The sample includes about 370,000 clones, 90% of them seen just once. Sequenced sample: peripheral blood. These receptors all come from a man in his late teens or twenties with active or convalescent COVID-19.

The chain links TRBV7-2 to TRBJ1-1; D not certain. Germline loops: CDR1 SGHTA, CDR2 FQGNSA. The CDR3 totals 15 residues. V was clipped by 5 bases and J by 1 base, with 14 bases between them. For the CDR3, the DNA is TGTGCCAGCAGCCCGCCCGAGGTATGGAACACTGAAGCTTTCTTT. Translation: CASSPPEVWNTEAFF.

The chain joins TRBV29-1 to TRBJ1-4, with 9 bases lining up with TRBD1. The CDR3 loop spans 14 amino acids. Germline assignment: CDR1 SQVTM and CDR2 ANQGSEA. V lost 6 bases to trimming and J lost 5 bases; unmatched junction nucleotides: 7. CDR3 DNA: TGCAGCGTCGACTCCGGGACAGGGAATGAAAAACTGTTTTTT. Its protein product is CSVDSGTGNEKLFF.

The chain joins TRBV19 to TRBJ1-5, with D unresolved. Germline lookup yields CDR1 LNHDA and CDR2 SQIVND (reference sequence). This CDR3 is 16 amino acids long. V was clipped by 7 bases and J by 6 bases, with 22 bases between them. CDR3 loop: CASNLINRGYGQPQHF. The DNA of the CDR3 is TGTGCCAGTAACCTTATTAACAGAGGGTATGGTCAGCCCCAGCATTTT.

The J gene is TRBJ2-1, the V gene TRBV4-3; the D gene is possibly TRBD1 (5 bases). This CDR3 spans 16 amino acids. V lost 1 base to trimming and J lost 2 bases, with 12 bases between them. CDR1 and CDR2 from the germline V gene are LGHNA and YSLEER. The CDR3 bases are TGCGCCAGCAGCCAAGTCGCAGGGTCGCCCTACAATGAGCAGTTCTTC. It encodes CASSQVAGSPYNEQFF.

The chain is built from TRBV7-2 and TRBJ2-6; no clear D gene. V shed 7 bases and J shed 1 base, with 11 bases lying between them. Germline CDR1 SGHTA, CDR2 FQGNSA. The CDR3 loop spans 15 amino acids. CDR3 residues: CASTLPRSGANVLTF. The CDR3 nucleotides read TGTGCCAGCACCCTCCCGCGGTCTGGGGCCAACGTCCTGACTTTC. Full variable domain (outside the CDR3, taken from reference TRBV7-2 and TRBJ2-6): GAGVSQSPSNKVTEKGKDVELRCDPISGHTALYWYRQSLGQGLEFLIYFQGNSAPDKSGLPSDRFSAERTGGSVSTLTIQRTQQEDSAVYLCASTLPRSGANVLTFGAGSRLTVL.

The chain is built from TRBV19 and TRBJ2-1; D perhaps matches TRBD1 (8 bases). The CDR3 runs to 15 residues. Germline CDR1 and CDR2: LNHDA and SQIVND (reference sequence). Deletions cut 8 bases from V and 1 base from J, with 15 bases between. Here the CDR3 reads CASETQGGSYNEQFF. CDR3 nucleotide sequence: TGTGCCAGTGAGACACAGGGGGGGTCCTACAATGAGCAGTTCTTC.

J is TRBJ1-2 and V is TRBV28, with D tentatively TRBD1 (6 bases). V gave up 7 bases and J gave up 5 bases, with 11 bases separating them. Germline CDR1 reads MDHEN; CDR2 reads SYDVKM. The CDR3 sequence is 12 residues long. In DNA, the CDR3 is TGTGCCAGCACTACAGGGAGTTATGGCTACACCTTC. Residues: CASTTGSYGYTF.

The chain carries TRBV3-1 (or the pseudogene TRBV3-2) and TRBJ1-4, with D maybe TRBD1 (6 bases). This CDR3 has 14 residues. CDR1 is LGHDT and CDR2 is YNNKEL in the germline V gene (reference sequence). Trimming left V 0 bases short and J 6 bases short, with 8 bases between. The CDR3 region is CASSQDTGYEKLFF. CDR3 DNA: TGTGCCAGCAGCCAAGATACAGGGTATGAAAAACTGTTTTTT.

The J gene is TRBJ1-5, the V gene TRBV11-2, with a weak D call TRBD1 (6 bases). Germline lookup yields CDR1 SGHAT and CDR2 FQNNGV. The CDR3 is 15 residues long. Trimming took off 5 bases at V and 0 bases at J, with 11 bases between the two ends. The CDR3 DNA reads TGTGCCAGCAGCCTGGGACATCATAGCAATCAGCCCCAGCATTTT. Protein product: CASSLGHHSNQPQHF.

The chain combines TRBV4-3 with TRBJ2-7; TRBD2 matches at 9 bases. V gave up 1 base and J gave up 4 bases; unmatched junction bases: 11. The CDR3 contains 17 residues. CDR1 and CDR2 (germline): LGHNA, YSLEER. The CDR3 loop is CASSQGVRLAEGYEQYF. The CDR3 nucleotides read TGCGCCAGCAGCCAAGGAGTACGACTAGCGGAGGGATACGAGCAGTACTTC.